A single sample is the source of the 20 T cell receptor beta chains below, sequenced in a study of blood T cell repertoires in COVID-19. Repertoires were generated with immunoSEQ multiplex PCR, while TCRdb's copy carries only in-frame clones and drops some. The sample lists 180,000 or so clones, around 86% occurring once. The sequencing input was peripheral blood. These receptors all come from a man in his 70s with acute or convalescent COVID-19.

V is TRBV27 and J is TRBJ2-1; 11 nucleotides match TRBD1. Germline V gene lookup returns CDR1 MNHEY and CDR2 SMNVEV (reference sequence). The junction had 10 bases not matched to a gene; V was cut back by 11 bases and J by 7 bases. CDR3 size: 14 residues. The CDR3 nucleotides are TGTGCCCCCTTGGACAGGGGGCAGCGGAATGAGCAGTTCTTC. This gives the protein CAPLDRGQRNEQFF.

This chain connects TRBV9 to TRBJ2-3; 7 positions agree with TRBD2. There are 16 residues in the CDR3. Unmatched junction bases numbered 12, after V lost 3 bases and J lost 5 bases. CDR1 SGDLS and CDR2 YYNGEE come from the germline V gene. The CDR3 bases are TGTGCCAGCAGCGCCTCAGCCGGGCGCGGGGGAGATACGCAGTATTTT. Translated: CASSASAGRGGDTQYF. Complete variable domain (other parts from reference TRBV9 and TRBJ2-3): DSGVTQTPKHLITATGQRVTLRCSPRSGDLSVYWYQQSLDQGLQFLIQYYNGEERAKGNILERFSAQQFPDLHSELNLSSLELGDSALYFCASSASAGRGGDTQYFGPGTRLTVL.

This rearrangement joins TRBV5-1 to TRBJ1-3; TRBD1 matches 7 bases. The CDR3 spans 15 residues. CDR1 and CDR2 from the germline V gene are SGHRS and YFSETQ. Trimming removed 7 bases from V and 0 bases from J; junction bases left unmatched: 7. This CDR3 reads CASYRDSLSGNTIYF. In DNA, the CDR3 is TGCGCCAGCTACCGGGACAGCCTCTCTGGAAACACCATATATTTT.

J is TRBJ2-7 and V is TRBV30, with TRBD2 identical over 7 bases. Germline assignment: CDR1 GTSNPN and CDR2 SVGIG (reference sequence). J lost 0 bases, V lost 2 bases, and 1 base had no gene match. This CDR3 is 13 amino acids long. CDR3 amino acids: CAWSSGISYEQYF. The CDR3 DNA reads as TGTGCCTGGAGTAGCGGGATCTCCTACGAGCAGTACTTC.

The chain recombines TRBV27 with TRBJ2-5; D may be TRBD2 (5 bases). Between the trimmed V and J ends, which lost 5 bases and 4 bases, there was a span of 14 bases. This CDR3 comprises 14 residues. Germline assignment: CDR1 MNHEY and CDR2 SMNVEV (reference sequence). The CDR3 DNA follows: TGTGCCAGCAGTGGGTACGGCGCGGGAGAGACCCAGTACTTC. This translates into CASSGYGAGETQYF.

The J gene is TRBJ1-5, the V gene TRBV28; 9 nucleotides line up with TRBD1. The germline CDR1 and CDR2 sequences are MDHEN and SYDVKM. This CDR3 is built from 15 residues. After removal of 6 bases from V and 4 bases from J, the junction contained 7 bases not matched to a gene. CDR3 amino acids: CASSPWDRENQPQHF. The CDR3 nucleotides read TGTGCCAGCAGCCCATGGGACAGGGAAAATCAGCCCCAGCATTTT.

Written as DNA, the CDR3 is TGTGCCAGCAAGGGACTAGCGGGGAGAGACATTCAGTACTTC. Translated, it gives CASKGLAGRDIQYF. V is TRBV11-2 and J is TRBJ2-4; 13 bases are shared with TRBD2. Germline V gene data show CDR1 as SGHAT and CDR2 as FQNNGV. V shed 7 bases, J shed 8 bases, and the junction held 5 bases outside the gene matches. This CDR3 has 14 amino acids.

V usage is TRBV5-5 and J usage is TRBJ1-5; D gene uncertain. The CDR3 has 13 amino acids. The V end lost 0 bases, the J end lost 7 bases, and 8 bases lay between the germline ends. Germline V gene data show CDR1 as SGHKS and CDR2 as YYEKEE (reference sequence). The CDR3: CASSLGGGQPQHF. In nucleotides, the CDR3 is TGTGCCAGCAGCTTGGGCGGAGGGCAGCCCCAGCATTTT.

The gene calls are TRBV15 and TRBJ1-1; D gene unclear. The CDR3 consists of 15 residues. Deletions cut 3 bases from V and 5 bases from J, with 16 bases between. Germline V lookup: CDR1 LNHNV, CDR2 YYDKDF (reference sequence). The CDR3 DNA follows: TGTGCCACCAGCAGTCCCCCATCCGGGATAACTGAAGCTTTCTTT. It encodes CATSSPPSGITEAFF.

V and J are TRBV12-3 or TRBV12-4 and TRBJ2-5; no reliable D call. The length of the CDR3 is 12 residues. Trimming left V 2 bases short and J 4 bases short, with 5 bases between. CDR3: CASSLTGETQYF. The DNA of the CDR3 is TGTGCCAGCAGTTTAACGGGAGAGACCCAGTACTTC.

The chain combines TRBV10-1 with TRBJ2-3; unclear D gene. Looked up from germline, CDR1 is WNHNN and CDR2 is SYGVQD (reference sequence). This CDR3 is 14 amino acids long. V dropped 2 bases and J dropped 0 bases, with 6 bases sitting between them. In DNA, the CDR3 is TGCGCCAGCAGTGAGGAGGTTAGCACAGATACGCAGTATTTT. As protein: CASSEEVSTDTQYF.

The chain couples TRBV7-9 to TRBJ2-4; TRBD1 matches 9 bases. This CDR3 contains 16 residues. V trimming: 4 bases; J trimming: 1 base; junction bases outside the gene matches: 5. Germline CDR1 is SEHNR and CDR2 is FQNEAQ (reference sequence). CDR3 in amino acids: CASSSGQGTAKNIQYF. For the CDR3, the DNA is TGTGCCAGCAGCTCGGGACAGGGTACGGCCAAAAACATTCAGTACTTC.

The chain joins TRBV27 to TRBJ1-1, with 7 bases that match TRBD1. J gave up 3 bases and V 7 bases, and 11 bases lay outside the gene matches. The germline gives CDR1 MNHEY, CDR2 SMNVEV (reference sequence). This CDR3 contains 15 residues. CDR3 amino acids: CASTNHDRADTEAFF. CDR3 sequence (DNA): TGTGCCAGCACCAACCACGACAGGGCGGACACTGAAGCTTTCTTT.

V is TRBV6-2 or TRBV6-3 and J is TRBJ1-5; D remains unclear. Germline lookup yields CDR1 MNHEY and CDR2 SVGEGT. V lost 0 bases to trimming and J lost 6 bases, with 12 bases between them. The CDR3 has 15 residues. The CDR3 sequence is CASSYSALRGQPQHF. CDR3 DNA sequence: TGTGCCAGCAGTTACTCGGCTCTGCGGGGTCAGCCCCAGCATTTT.

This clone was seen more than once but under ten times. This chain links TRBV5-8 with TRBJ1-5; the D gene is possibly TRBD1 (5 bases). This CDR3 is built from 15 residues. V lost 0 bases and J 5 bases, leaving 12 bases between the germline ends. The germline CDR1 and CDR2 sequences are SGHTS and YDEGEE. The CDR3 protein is CASSLVGGNYQPQHF. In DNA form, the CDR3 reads TGTGCCAGCAGCTTGGTTGGGGGGAATTATCAGCCCCAGCATTTT.

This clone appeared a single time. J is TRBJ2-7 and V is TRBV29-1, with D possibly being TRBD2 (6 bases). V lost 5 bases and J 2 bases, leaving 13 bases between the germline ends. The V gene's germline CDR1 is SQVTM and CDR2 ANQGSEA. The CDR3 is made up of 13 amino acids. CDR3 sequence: CSVFREDTYEQYF. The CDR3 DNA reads TGCAGCGTTTTCAGGGAGGATACCTACGAGCAGTACTTC.

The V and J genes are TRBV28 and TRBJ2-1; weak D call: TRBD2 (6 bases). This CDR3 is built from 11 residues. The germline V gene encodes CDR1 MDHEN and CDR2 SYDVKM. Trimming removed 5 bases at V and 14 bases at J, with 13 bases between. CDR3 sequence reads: CASSIRREEFF. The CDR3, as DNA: TGTGCCAGCAGTATCAGGAGGGAGGAGTTCTTC.

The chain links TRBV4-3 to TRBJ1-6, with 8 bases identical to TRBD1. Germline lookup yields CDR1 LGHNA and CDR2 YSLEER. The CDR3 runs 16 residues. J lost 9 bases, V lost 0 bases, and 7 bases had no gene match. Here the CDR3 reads CASSQESQGASSPLHF. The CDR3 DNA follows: TGCGCCAGCAGCCAAGAATCCCAGGGGGCGAGTTCACCCCTCCACTTT.

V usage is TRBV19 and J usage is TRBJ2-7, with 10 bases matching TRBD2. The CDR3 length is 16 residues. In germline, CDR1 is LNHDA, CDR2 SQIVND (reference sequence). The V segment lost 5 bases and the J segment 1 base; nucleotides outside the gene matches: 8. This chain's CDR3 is CASSPTSGVPSYEQYF. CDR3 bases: TGTGCCAGTAGTCCAACTAGCGGGGTTCCATCCTACGAGCAGTACTTC.

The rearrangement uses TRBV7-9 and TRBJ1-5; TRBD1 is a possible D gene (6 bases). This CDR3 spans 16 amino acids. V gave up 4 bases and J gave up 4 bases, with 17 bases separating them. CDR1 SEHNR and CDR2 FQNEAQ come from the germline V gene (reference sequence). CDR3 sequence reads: CASSSAQGTTNQPQHF. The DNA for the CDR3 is TGTGCCAGCAGCTCCGCGCAGGGGACTACTAATCAGCCCCAGCATTTT. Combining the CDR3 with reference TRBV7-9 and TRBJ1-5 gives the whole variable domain DTGVSQNPRHKITKRGQNVTFRCDPISEHNRLYWYRQTLGQGPEFLTYFQNEAQLEKSRLLSDRFSAERPKGSFSTLEIQRTEQGDSAMYLCASSSAQGTTNQPQHFGDGTRLSIL.